These 29 T cell receptor beta chains were all obtained from the same sample, sequenced in a study of T cell repertoires in cytomegalovirus infection (dated by TCRdb to between 2018 and 2021). No antigens are known for them. The treatment or condition label, as the study defines it: in vitro stimulation with specific CMV peptide epitopes to enrich CMV-specific T cells. The sequencer listed for this sample is Illumina HiSeq 1500. Clones were called with MiXCR by TCRdb after fastp trimmed the public reads at Q25, and only in-frame beta chains were retained. Identical CDR3 protein sequences are pooled into one entry, listed with their most common genes and DNA. The sample profile shows hundreds of thousands of distinct CDR3 sequences; roughly a third of them were found once. Roughly 18% of the sample rests with the top ten. This sample comprised cultured PBMCs, obtained from culture after CMV antigen stimulation. The source of these receptors is a human donor in good health (CMV status not recorded). Some clones in this sample may be carry-over from other donors' samples.

This rearrangement joins TRBV20-1 to TRBJ2-7; D call uncertain. Per the germline V gene, CDR1 is DFQATT and CDR2 is SNEGSKA (reference sequence). V was shortened by 5 bases and J by 5 bases, with 13 bases between the two germline ends. CDR3 length: 12 amino acids. In DNA, the CDR3 is TGCAGTGCTCGCCGAGGTACCGACGAGCAGTACTTC. The encoded protein is CSARRGTDEQYF.

The genes are TRBV4-1 and TRBJ2-7, with a tentative D call TRBD2 (6 bases). The CDR3 runs to 14 residues. Deletions cut 2 bases from V and 7 bases from J, with 15 bases between. From germline, CDR1 is MGHRA and CDR2 YSYEKL. The CDR3 region has the DNA TGCGCCAGCAGCCAATCGCGGGGACTGAGGGAGCAGTACTTC. It translates to CASSQSRGLREQYF.

This clonotype was seen many times. V usage is TRBV19 and J usage is TRBJ1-4; D is undetermined. The germline CDR1 and CDR2 sequences are LNHDA and SQIVND (reference sequence). V dropped 7 bases and J dropped 8 bases, with 14 bases sitting between them. The CDR3 extends over 13 amino acids. The CDR3 sequence: CASKHETPEKLFF. In nucleotides, the CDR3 is TGTGCCAGTAAACACGAGACACCGGAAAAACTGTTTTTT.

The chain carries TRBV7-2 and TRBJ2-7, with TRBD2 matching 11 bases. Germline assignment: CDR1 SGHTA and CDR2 FQGNSA. Losses at the gene ends were 1 base for V and 7 bases for J; bases not matched to a gene: 9. This CDR3 is 16 amino acids long. CDR3 in DNA: TGTGCCAGCAGCTTAGGAGCTAGCGGGGGGCAGGGAGAGCAGTACTTC. Its translation is CASSLGASGGQGEQYF.

The genes are TRBV27 and TRBJ1-5; a weak D match, TRBD1 (6 bases). The germline V gene encodes CDR1 MNHEY and CDR2 SMNVEV (reference sequence). The CDR3 is made up of 16 amino acids. Trimming pared 3 bases from V and 6 bases from J, leaving 18 bases between. CDR3 in amino acids: CASSLRGVGALQPQHF. CDR3 sequence (DNA): TGTGCCAGCAGTTTGAGGGGGGTTGGGGCTCTTCAGCCCCAGCATTTT.

About this clonotype: A much bigger clone sits one base away, suggesting this may be a read error. This rearrangement joins TRBV7-2 to TRBJ2-1; 12 bases fit TRBD2. Germline CDR1 and CDR2: SGHTA and FQGNSA. The CDR3 consists of 16 residues. DNA of the CDR3: TGTGCCAGCAGCTTTTTAACTAGCGGGAGGTACAGTGAGCAGTTCTTC. Translating it yields CASSFLTSGRYSEQFF.

The chain has TRBV12-3 or TRBV12-4 and TRBJ2-1, with TRBD2 as a possible D gene (6 bases). The V gene lost 6 bases and the J gene lost 4 bases, with 13 bases spanning the gap. The CDR3 has 14 amino acids. The DNA for the CDR3 is TGTGCCAGCAGGGAGGGATCAGATTACAATGAGCAGTTCTTC. Translation: CASREGSDYNEQFF.

This rearrangement joins TRBV10-3 to TRBJ2-1; weak D call: TRBD2 (5 bases). The length of the CDR3 is 13 residues. Germline V lookup: CDR1 ENHRY, CDR2 SYGVKD. Trimming cost V 7 bases and J 10 bases, with 17 bases left between them. Here the CDR3 DNA reads TGTGCCATCAAATCGGACTCGACGGACGAGCAGTTCTTC. Protein sequence: CAIKSDSTDEQFF.

The V call is TRBV20-1, the J call TRBJ1-1; no reliable D call. The CDR3 length is 14 residues. Between the trimmed V and J ends, which lost 5 bases and 6 bases, there was a span of 19 bases. Germline CDR1 reads DFQATT; CDR2 reads SNEGSKA (reference sequence). The chain's CDR3 is CSASWGGDTAEAFF. The CDR3 DNA sequence: TGCAGTGCTTCTTGGGGAGGAGATACCGCTGAAGCTTTCTTT.

The CDR3 sequence: CASSEYPPGQGPGYTF. The CDR3 nucleotides are TGTGCCAGCAGTGAATATCCCCCGGGACAGGGGCCTGGCTACACCTTC. V usage is TRBV2 and J usage is TRBJ1-2; TRBD1 matches 10 bases. Trimming removed 2 bases from V and 7 bases from J; junction bases left unmatched: 10. Germline V lookup: CDR1 SNHLY, CDR2 FYNNEI. The CDR3 covers 16 residues.

The V and J genes are TRBV7-2 and TRBJ2-1; the match to TRBD2 covers 8 bases. This CDR3 contains 15 residues. After removal of 5 bases from V and 9 bases from J, the junction contained 12 bases not matched to a gene. Germline V gene data show CDR1 as SGHTA and CDR2 as FQGNSA. CDR3 sequence reads: CASSPKWVTSGEQFF. The CDR3 DNA sequence: TGTGCCAGCAGCCCCAAATGGGTTACTAGCGGTGAGCAGTTCTTC. The full variable domain, in which reference TRBV7-2 and TRBJ2-1 provide the parts outside the CDR3, is GAGVSQSPSNKVTEKGKDVELRCDPISGHTALYWYRQSLGQGLEFLIYFQGNSAPDKSGLPSDRFSAERTGGSVSTLTIQRTQQEDSAVYLCASSPKWVTSGEQFFGPGTRLTVL.

In its sample, this clonotype was seen a few times. V is TRBV6-5 and J is TRBJ1-4, with D perhaps matching TRBD1 (5 bases). The V gene lost 4 bases and the J gene lost 10 bases, with 22 bases spanning the gap. Per germline, CDR1 MNHEY and CDR2 SVGAGI. The length of the CDR3 is 16 residues. As DNA, the CDR3 is TGTGCCAGCAGTTCCCTGGGGGGTGAAGAGCTGGCAAAACTGTTTTTT. Translating it yields CASSSLGGEELAKLFF.

The chain recombines TRBV25-1 with TRBJ1-4, with D possibly being TRBD1 (5 bases). The CDR3 is 15 residues long. V dropped 6 bases and J dropped 3 bases, with 14 bases sitting between them. Germline lookup yields CDR1 MGHDK and CDR2 SYGVNS. CDR3 nucleotide sequence: TGTGCCAGCAGCCCTCCTCTAGGGGCTAATGAAAAACTGTTTTTT. Protein sequence: CASSPPLGANEKLFF.

This clonotype has only one observation. The V gene is TRBV2, the J gene TRBJ2-7, with D uncertain. The CDR3 loop spans 14 amino acids. Trimming removed 7 bases at V and 3 bases at J, with 16 bases between. Germline values: CDR1 SNHLY, CDR2 FYNNEI. The CDR3 nucleotides are TGTGCCAGCAACAGCATCGGCCCGCTCTACGAGCAGTACTTC. It specifies CASNSIGPLYEQYF.

This clonotype came up a few times. The chain couples TRBV5-1 to TRBJ2-7; 7 bases map to TRBD1. Germline CDR1 SGHRS, CDR2 YFSETQ. The CDR3 runs 15 residues. The junction had 5 bases not matched to a gene; V was cut back by 1 base and J by 1 base. CDR3 bases: TGCGCCAGCAGCTTGAACAGGGGCCTTTCCTACGAGCAGTACTTC. Its protein is CASSLNRGLSYEQYF.

This clonotype was seen only a few times. The CDR3 sequence is CASSPGRYTEAFF. The CDR3 bases are TGTGCCAGCAGTCCAGGTCGGTACACTGAAGCTTTCTTT. The chain has TRBV12-3 or TRBV12-4 and TRBJ1-1; no clear D gene. The CDR3 loop spans 13 amino acids. V dropped 5 bases and J dropped 3 bases, with 10 bases sitting between them.

This clonotype was recorded once. The chain is built from TRBV30 and TRBJ1-3, with no clear D. The CDR3 contains 11 residues. Per the germline V gene, CDR1 is GTSNPN and CDR2 is SVGIG (reference sequence). Trimming cost V 4 bases and J 4 bases, with 5 bases left between them. In nucleotides, the CDR3 is TGTGCCTGGACCCCCGGAAACACCATATATTTT. This sequence encodes CAWTPGNTIYF.

The table lists this clonotype with a few counts. The chain carries TRBV19 and TRBJ2-1, with D possibly TRBD2 on 7 matching bases. The V gene lost 1 base and the J gene lost 7 bases, with 20 bases spanning the gap. This CDR3 comprises 17 residues. Per the germline V gene, CDR1 is LNHDA and CDR2 is SQIVND (reference sequence). In DNA, the CDR3 is TGTGCCAGTAGTATAGTGGGGGGGGGGTACCAGGGGAATGAGCAGTTCTTC. The encoded protein is CASSIVGGGYQGNEQFF.

This clonotype has only a few counts. The chain carries TRBV11-2 and TRBJ2-5; D call uncertain. CDR3 length: 14 amino acids. V lost 2 bases and J lost 0, with 7 bases in between. The germline V gene encodes CDR1 SGHAT and CDR2 FQNNGV. The CDR3: CASSLTDYQETQYF. In DNA form, the CDR3 reads TGTGCCAGCAGCTTAACAGACTACCAAGAGACCCAGTACTTC.

This chain joins TRBV11-2 and TRBJ2-1; D remains unclear. From germline, CDR1 is SGHAT and CDR2 FQNNGV. Trimming removed 1 base at V and 0 bases at J, with 7 bases between. The CDR3 covers 15 residues. CDR3: CASSLVPDSYNEQFF. In DNA form, the CDR3 reads TGTGCCAGCAGCTTAGTCCCGGACTCCTACAATGAGCAGTTCTTC.

This rearrangement joins TRBV6-2 or TRBV6-3 to TRBJ2-1; 8 positions agree with TRBD2. The germline V gene has CDR1 MNHEY and CDR2 SVGEGT. This CDR3 is built from 17 residues. Trimming cost V 6 bases and J 1 base; bases outside gene matches: 11. The DNA for the CDR3 is TGTGCCAGCAGCCTAACCAGCGGGAGAGGTTCCTACAATGAGCAGTTCTTC. Translated: CASSLTSGRGSYNEQFF.

This sequence joins TRBV7-8 and TRBJ2-1; TRBD1 agrees at 8 bases. In germline, CDR1 is SGHVS, CDR2 FQNEAQ. Trimming cost V 5 bases and J 6 bases; bases outside gene matches: 9. This CDR3 comprises 15 residues. CDR3 sequence reads: CASSPQDRVINEQFF. The CDR3 bases are TGTGCCAGCAGCCCCCAGGACAGGGTTATCAATGAGCAGTTCTTC.

This clonotype was observed at least ten times. CDR3 in DNA: TGTGCCAGCAGCCCCCCCGACTACGAGCAGTACTTC. This sequence encodes CASSPPDYEQYF. J is TRBJ2-7 and V is TRBV7-2, with unresolved D. Trimming left V 5 bases short and J 3 bases short, with 8 bases between. The CDR3 runs 12 residues. Germline CDR1 and CDR2: SGHTA and FQGNSA.

This clonotype has a handful of counts. This chain joins TRBV20-1 and TRBJ1-2; D gene uncertain. This CDR3 has 11 amino acids. The germline V gene has CDR1 DFQATT and CDR2 SNEGSKA (reference sequence). V was trimmed by 0 bases and J by 7 bases, leaving 6 bases between them. This chain's CDR3 is CSAREEAGYTF. The CDR3 coding sequence is TGCAGTGCTAGAGAGGAAGCTGGCTACACCTTC.

This clonotype showed up just a few times. The chain uses TRBV6-6 and TRBJ2-7, with 10 bases fitting TRBD1. CDR3 size: 14 residues. Germline V gene data show CDR1 as MNHNY and CDR2 as SVGAGI (reference sequence). V shed 6 bases, J shed 5 bases, and the junction held 7 bases outside the gene matches. CDR3 region: CASRRGTGDHEQYF. CDR3 bases: TGTGCCAGCAGGAGGGGGACAGGGGACCACGAGCAGTACTTC.

This clonotype was recorded only once. The V and J genes are TRBV15 and TRBJ1-2; 11 positions agree with TRBD1. Germline CDR1 LNHNV, CDR2 YYDKDF (reference sequence). This CDR3 region has 14 residues. V was pared by 8 bases and J by 7 bases, with 9 bases of the junction left unmatched. DNA of the CDR3: TGTGCCACCCTGGGGACAGGGGGGAGCGGTGGCTACACCTTC. Protein product: CATLGTGGSGGYTF.

The DNA of the CDR3 is TGCGCCAGCAGCCCCCCCTTCGTCAGGAACTATGGCTACACCTTC. Encoded protein: CASSPPFVRNYGYTF. J is TRBJ1-2 and V is TRBV4-1; D is ambiguous. Trimming pared 4 bases from V and 2 bases from J, leaving 14 bases between. In germline, CDR1 is MGHRA, CDR2 YSYEKL. CDR3 length: 15 residues.

The gene calls are TRBV5-1 and TRBJ2-1, with D perhaps TRBD1 or TRBD2 (5 bases each). The CDR3 length is 18 residues. Germline V lookup: CDR1 SGHRS, CDR2 YFSETQ. V was pared by 2 bases and J by 0 bases, with 18 bases between. The CDR3 sequence is CASSFKRGDLSSYNEQFF. Here the CDR3 DNA reads TGCGCCAGCAGCTTTAAGAGGGGCGACCTAAGCTCCTACAATGAGCAGTTCTTC.

The chain has TRBV6-2 or TRBV6-3 and TRBJ1-5; the D is unclear. CDR1 is MNHEY and CDR2 is SVGEGT in the germline V gene. This CDR3 contains 17 residues. Trimming took off 2 bases at V and 0 bases at J, with 14 bases between the two ends. In DNA form, the CDR3 reads TGTGCCAGCAGTTACGATGCTGTCCTCTATAGCAATCAGCCCCAGCATTTT. Encoded protein: CASSYDAVLYSNQPQHF.